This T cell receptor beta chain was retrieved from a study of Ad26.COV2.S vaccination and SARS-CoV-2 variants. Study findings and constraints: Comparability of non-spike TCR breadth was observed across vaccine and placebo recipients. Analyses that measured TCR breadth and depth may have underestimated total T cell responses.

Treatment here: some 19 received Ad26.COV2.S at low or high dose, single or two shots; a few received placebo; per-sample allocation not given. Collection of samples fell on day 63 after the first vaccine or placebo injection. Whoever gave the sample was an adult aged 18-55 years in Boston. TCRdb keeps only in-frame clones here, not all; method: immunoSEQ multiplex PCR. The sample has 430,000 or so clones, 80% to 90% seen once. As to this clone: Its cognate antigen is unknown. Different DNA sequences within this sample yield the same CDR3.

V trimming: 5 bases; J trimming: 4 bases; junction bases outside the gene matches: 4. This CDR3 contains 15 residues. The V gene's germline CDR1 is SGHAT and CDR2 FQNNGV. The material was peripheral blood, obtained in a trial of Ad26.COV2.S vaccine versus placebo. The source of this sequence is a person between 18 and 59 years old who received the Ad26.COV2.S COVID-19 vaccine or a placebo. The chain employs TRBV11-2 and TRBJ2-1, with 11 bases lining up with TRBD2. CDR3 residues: CASSLTSGSYNEQFF. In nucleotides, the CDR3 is TGTGCCAGCAGCCTAACTAGCGGGAGTTACAATGAGCAGTTCTTC.